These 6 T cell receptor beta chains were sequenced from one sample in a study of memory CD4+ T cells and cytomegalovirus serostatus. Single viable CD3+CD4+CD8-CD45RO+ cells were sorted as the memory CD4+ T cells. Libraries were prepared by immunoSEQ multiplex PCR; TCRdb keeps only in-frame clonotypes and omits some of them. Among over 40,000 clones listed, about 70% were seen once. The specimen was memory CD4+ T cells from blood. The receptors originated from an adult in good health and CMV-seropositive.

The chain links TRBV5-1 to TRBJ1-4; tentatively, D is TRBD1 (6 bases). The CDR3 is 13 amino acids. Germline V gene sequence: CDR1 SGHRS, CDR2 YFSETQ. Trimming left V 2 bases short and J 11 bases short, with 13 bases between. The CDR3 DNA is TGCGCCAGCAGCTTTTTAGAGGGGGATAAACTGTTTTTT. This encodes CASSFLEGDKLFF. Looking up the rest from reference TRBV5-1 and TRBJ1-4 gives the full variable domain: KAGVTQTPRYLIKTRGQQVTLSCSPISGHRSVSWYQQTPGQGLQFLFEYFSETQRNKGNFPGRFSGRQFSNSRSEMNVSTLELGDSALYLCASSFLEGDKLFFGSGTQLSVL.

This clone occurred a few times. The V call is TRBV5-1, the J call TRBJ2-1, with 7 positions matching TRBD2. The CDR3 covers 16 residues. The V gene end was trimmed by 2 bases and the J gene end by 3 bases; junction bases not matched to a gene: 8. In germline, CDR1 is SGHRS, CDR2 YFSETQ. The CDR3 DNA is TGCGCCAGCAGCTTATCCCCGGGGGGAAACTACAATGAGCAGTTCTTC. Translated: CASSLSPGGNYNEQFF.

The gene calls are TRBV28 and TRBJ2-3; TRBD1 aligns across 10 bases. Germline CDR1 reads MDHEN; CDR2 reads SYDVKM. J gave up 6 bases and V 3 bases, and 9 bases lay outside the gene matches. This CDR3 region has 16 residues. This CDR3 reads CASSFPQGTGADTQYF. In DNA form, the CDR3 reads TGTGCCAGCAGTTTCCCCCAAGGGACAGGGGCCGATACGCAGTATTTT.

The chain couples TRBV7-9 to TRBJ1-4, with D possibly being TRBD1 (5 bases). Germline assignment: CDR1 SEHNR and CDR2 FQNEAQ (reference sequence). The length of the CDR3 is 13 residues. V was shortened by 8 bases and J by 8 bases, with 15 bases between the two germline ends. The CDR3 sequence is CASEGTFQEKLFF. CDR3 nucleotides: TGTGCCAGCGAGGGGACGTTTCAGGAAAAACTGTTTTTT.

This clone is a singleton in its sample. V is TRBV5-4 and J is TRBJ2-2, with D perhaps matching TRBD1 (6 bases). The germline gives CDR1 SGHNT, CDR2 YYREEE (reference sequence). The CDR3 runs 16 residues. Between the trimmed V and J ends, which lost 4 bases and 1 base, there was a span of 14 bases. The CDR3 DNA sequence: TGTGCCAGCAGCCAGGGACAACTGCAGAACACCGGGGAGCTGTTTTTT. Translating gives CASSQGQLQNTGELFF.

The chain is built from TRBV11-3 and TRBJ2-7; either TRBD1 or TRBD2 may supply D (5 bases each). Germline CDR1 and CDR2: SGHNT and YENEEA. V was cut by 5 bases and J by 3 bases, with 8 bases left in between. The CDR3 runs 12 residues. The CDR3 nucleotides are TGTGCCAGCAGCCTGGGGGACTACGAGCAGTACTTC. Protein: CASSLGDYEQYF.